This T cell receptor (beta chain) was identified during a study of blood T cell repertoires in COVID-19. Background on the study: The United States, Italy and Spain were the sources of the acute and convalescent COVID-19 samples. In each case, the material was cDNA or gDNA derived from T cells, B-cell-depleted T cells, or PBMCs.

In the original processing: Counts of nucleated cells, estimated from reference gene primer amplification, were obtained. TCRdb's copy holds only in-frame clones and misses some; the assay was immunoSEQ multiplex PCR. The D gene and trimming were derived from the DNA, and the V and J assignments and clone size from that table. The sample includes fewer than 120,000 clones, around four fifths seen only once; the top ten take 15% to 20%. Trimming cost V 5 bases and J 7 bases; bases outside gene matches: 8. CDR1 SGHNT and CDR2 YENEEA come from the germline V gene. The CDR3 extends over 15 amino acids. Specimen: peripheral blood. The source is a woman aged 60-70 years with acute or convalescent COVID-19. The V and J genes are TRBV11-3 and TRBJ2-1; the match to TRBD2 covers 10 bases. The CDR3 loop is CASSRSGGAYNEQFF. In DNA form, the CDR3 reads TGTGCCAGCAGCCGAAGCGGGGGGGCATATAATGAGCAGTTCTTC.